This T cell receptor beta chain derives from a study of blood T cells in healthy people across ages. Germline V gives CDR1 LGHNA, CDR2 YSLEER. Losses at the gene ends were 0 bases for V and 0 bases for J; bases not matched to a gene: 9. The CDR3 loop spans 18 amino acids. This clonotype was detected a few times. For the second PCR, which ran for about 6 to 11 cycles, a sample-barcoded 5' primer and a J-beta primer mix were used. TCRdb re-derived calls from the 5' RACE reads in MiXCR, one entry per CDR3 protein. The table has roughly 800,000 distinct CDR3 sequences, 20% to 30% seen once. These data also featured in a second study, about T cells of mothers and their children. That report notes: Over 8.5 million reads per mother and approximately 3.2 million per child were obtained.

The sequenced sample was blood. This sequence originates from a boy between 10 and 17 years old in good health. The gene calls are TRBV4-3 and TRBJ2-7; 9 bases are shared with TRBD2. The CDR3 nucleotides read TGCGCCAGCAGCCAAGATCGGTCTAGCGGGGCCCTCTCCTACGAGCAGTACTTC. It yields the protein CASSQDRSSGALSYEQYF.